This entry describes one T cell receptor beta chain. Its antigen is currently unknown. The CDR3 runs 10 residues. Germline V CDR1 and CDR2: MRHNA, SNTAGT. V was pared by 6 bases and J by 8 bases, with 4 bases between. Clones were read by immunoSEQ multiplex PCR, and TCRdb kept only the in-frame ones, dropping some. Of 30,000 to 45,000 clones listed, 60% to 75% are singletons. Specified time point: week 47, end of study. The study gave 300 ug of mutant IDH1 20-mer peptide per vaccine dose, with topical imiquimod. These data belong to a study of a mutant IDH1 vaccine in newly diagnosed glioma. Study-wide background: Commencement of vaccination occurred 4-6 weeks following radiotherapy alone, or concurrently with temozolomide cycles.

The chain recombines TRBV6-4 with TRBJ1-4; no clear D. This sequence was found in a middle-aged man with glioma. The specimen comprised PBMCs, sampled from a glioma patient whose treatment included an IDH1 peptide vaccine. The CDR3 spells CASRVEKLFF. CDR3 nucleotides: TGTGCCAGCAGGGTCGAAAAACTGTTTTTT.